This is a list of T cell receptor beta chains from one sample in a study of spatial heterogeneity in lung cancer. TCRdb recomputed calls from the 5' RACE reads with MiXCR, one row per CDR3 protein. The sample records roughly 23,000 distinct CDR3 sequences, approximately 4.8% being singletons. Sequences were derived from PBMCs, sampled at surgery. The receptors stem from a male donor with early-stage non-small cell lung cancer. Each CDR3 is given without its conserved first and last residue. Fields, in order: clone size, V gene, CDR3 protein. A row's size may be missing; if present it is once, few, many or a size class.

NA	TRBV30	AWSVRGLSSTNYGYT
many	TRBV28	ASIPTGSPNEKLF
many	TRBV20-1	SARDSGAPTDTQY
many	TRBV5-1	ASYRTGQETQY
many	TRBV7-9	ASRGGSSYEQY
many	TRBV3-1	ASSPHSGGAKY
medium-sized	TRBV6-6	ASSTGQTQY
many	TRBV12-3/TRBV12-4	ASSYRPVQGTIY
many	TRBV6-1	ASSEIGTGFSPLH
many	TRBV24-1	ATTARGGRGRENEQF
few	TRBV18	ASSPQDTNTEAF
NA	TRBV20-1	SAGRGGRSGNTIY
many	TRBV29-1	SASGPLNTEAF
many	TRBV6-1	ASSVTGEDSPLH
medium-sized	TRBV28	ASSSGTPTGELF
many	TRBV6-2/TRBV6-3	ASRKGLAGTDTQY
many	TRBV6-5	ASSFGVAVVETQY
many	TRBV5-1	ASSLAAAGNTIY
many	TRBV6-6	ASSYGTGRQETQY
many	TRBV28	ASGPGQPSSPLH
many	TRBV20-1	SASSGTGRNQPQH
many	TRBV11-1	ASSLQGSSYEQY
many	TRBV7-2	ASSPDIEYGYT
many	TRBV27	ASSLSAGNEQF
medium-sized	TRBV27	ASSSKTGGSYEQY
many	TRBV7-9	ASSRDGHPGQPQH
many	TRBV12-3/TRBV12-4	ASSPGQNNEKLF
NA	TRBV12-3/TRBV12-4	ASSPAMVSQPQH
many	TRBV7-2	ASSPGLEAGELF
many	TRBV10-3	AISPLGGTGSYEQY
many	TRBV6-1	ASSESGGHADTQY
many	TRBV6-5	ASSSGTSGPKNIQY
many	TRBV18	ASSPNARAGYYEQY
medium-sized	TRBV7-2	ASSLDTRKLF
many	TRBV20-1	SASPHLREVGQETQY
many	TRBV30	AWSRGLAGNEQF
many	TRBV20-1	SAPAGTDTQY
NA	TRBV7-2	ASSQVGQGSYNEQF
many	TRBV6-5	ATLRGGELF
many	TRBV7-2	ASSLARTGGYEQF
NA	TRBV14	ASSQGLRNYNSPLH
medium-sized	TRBV28	ASSSGGTRGGYT
many	TRBV11-1	ASSNSGSADTQY
many	TRBV6-2/TRBV6-3	ASSTGTGGQETQY
many	TRBV18	ASSPEQYGYT
many	TRBV2	ASSFSGAVGAQY
many	TRBV27	ASSSGGRGGYT
many	TRBV9	ASSPREGASTDTQY
many	TRBV13	ASSSGTPAYEQY
many	TRBV6-5	ASSYEVDQSKY
many	TRBV6-1	ASSDRGQPQH
many	TRBV9	ASSAADTQY
NA	TRBV18	ASSPGENEKLF
few	TRBV9	ASRSPGLETDTQY